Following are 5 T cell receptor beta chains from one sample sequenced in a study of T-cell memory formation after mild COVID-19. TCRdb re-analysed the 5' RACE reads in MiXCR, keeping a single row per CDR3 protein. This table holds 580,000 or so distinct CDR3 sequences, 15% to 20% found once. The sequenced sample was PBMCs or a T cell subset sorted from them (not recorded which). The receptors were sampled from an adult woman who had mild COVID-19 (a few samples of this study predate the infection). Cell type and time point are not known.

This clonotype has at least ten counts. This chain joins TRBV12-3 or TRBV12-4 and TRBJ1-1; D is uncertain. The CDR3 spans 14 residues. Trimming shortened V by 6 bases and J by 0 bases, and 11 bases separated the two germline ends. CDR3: CASSLRRLNTEAFF. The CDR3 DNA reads TGTGCCAGCAGCTTGAGGAGATTGAACACTGAAGCTTTCTTT.

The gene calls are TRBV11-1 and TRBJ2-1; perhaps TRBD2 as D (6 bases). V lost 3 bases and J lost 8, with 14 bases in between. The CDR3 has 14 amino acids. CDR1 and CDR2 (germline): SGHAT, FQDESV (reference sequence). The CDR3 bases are TGTGCCAGCAGCTTGGACTACCTTGGGCATGAGCAGTTCTTC. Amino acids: CASSLDYLGHEQFF.

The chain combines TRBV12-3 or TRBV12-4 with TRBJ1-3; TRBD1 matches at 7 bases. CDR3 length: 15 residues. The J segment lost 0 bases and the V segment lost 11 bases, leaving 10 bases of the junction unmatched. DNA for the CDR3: TGTGCCCTAGCAAGCAGGGGGTCCTCTGGAAACACCATATATTTT. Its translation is CALASRGSSGNTIYF.

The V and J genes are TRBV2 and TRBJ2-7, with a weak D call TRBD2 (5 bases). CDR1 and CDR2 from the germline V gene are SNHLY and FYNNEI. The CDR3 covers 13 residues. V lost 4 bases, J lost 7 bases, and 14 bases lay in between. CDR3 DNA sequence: TGTGCCAGCAGTGTATCTCAAACGGGGGAGCAGTACTTC. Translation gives CASSVSQTGEQYF.

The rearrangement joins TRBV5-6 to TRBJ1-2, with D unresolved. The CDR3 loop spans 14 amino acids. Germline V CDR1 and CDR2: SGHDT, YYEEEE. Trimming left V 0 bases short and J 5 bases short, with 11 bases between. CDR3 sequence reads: CASSLGKVTYGYTF. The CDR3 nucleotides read TGTGCCAGCAGCTTGGGGAAGGTTACTTATGGCTACACCTTC.